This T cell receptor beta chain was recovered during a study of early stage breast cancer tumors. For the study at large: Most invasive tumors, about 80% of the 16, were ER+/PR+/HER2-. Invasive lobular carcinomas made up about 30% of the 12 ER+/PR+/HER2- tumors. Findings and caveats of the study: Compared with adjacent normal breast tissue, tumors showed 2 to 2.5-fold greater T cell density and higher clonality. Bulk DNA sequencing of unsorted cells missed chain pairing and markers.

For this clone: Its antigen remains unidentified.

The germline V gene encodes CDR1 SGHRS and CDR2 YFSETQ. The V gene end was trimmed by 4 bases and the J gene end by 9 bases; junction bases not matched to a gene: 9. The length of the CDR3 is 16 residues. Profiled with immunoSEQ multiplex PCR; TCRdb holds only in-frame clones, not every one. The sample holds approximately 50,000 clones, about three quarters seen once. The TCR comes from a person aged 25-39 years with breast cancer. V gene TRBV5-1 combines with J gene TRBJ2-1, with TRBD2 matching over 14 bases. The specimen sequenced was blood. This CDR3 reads CASSPRLAGGPGEQFF. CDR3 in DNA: TGCGCCAGCAGCCCTAGACTAGCGGGAGGGCCTGGTGAGCAGTTCTTC.